This section outlines one T cell receptor beta chain sequence together with its context. The antigen remains unidentified. Treatment reported: roughly 18 received Ad26.COV2.S at low or high dose, single or two shots; roughly 5 received placebo; per-sample allocation not given. Each sample was drawn 63 days after the first injection (of vaccine or placebo). An Ad26 vector expressing Wuhan-strain SARS-CoV-2 spike served as the vaccine. TCRdb keeps only in-frame clones here, not all; method: immunoSEQ multiplex PCR. The table lists about 400,000 clones, approximately 91% of them singletons. The data belong to a study of Ad26.COV2.S vaccination and SARS-CoV-2 variants. General study findings and limits: Possibly, TCR breadth and depth analyses underestimated total T cell responses.

Sequences were derived from peripheral blood, sampled in a trial of Ad26.COV2.S vaccine versus placebo. This receptor was identified in a person aged 18 to 65 who received the Ad26.COV2.S COVID-19 vaccine or a placebo.

CDR3 protein: CASSQAAGGPYNEQFF. CDR3 sequence (DNA): TGTGCCAGCAGCCAAGCCGCCGGGGGACCCTACAATGAGCAGTTCTTC. This chain connects TRBV14 to TRBJ2-1; possible D gene TRBD2, 6 bases. V was pared by 1 base and J by 2 bases, with 12 bases between. There are 16 residues in the CDR3. Germline CDR1 is SGHDN and CDR2 is FVKESK.